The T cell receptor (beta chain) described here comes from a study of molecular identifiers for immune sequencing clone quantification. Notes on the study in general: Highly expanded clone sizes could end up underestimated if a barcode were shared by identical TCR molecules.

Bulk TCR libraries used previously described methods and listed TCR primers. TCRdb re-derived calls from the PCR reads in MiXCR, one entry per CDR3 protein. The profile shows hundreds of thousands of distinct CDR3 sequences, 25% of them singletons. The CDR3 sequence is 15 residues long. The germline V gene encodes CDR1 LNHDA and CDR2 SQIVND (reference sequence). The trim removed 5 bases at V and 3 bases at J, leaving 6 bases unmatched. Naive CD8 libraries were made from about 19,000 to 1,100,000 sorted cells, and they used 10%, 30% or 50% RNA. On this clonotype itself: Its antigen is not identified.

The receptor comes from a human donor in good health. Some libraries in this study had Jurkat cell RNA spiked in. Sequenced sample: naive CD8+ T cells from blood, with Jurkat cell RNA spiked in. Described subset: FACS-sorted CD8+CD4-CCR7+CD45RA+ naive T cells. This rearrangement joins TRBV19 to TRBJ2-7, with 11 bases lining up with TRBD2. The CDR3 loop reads CASSGTSGTHYEQYF. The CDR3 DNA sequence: TGTGCCAGTAGTGGGACTAGCGGAACTCACTACGAGCAGTACTTC.